This TCR beta chain derives from a study of post-analysis software for immune sequencing data. Findings and limits, study-wide: People with multiple sclerosis had a significantly lower normalized Chao1 diversity than controls did. Strong co-clustering by F measure was seen for same-batch samples.

Unique molecular identifiers tagged the TCR beta cDNA libraries. Around 450,000 cDNA molecules were recovered from an input of roughly 0.85 to 10 million T cells. Via MiXCR, TCRdb re-called the PCR reads, giving one row per CDR3 protein. The sample has around 150,000 distinct CDR3 sequences; roughly 35% are singletons. As to this clonotype: Its antigen is not known.

The sequence came from a girl between 5 and 17 years old with multiple sclerosis. Sample: blood, taken after autologous hematopoietic stem cell transplantation.

This CDR3 is CASHPPSRRDPRPYHNEQFF. The DNA of the CDR3 is TGTGCCAGCCACCCACCATCGAGGAGGGACCCCAGGCCCTATCACAATGAGCAGTTCTTC. The chain employs TRBV21-1 and TRBJ2-1; the D call of TRBD2 is as the table states it, not checked on the DNA. TRBV21-1 is listed as a pseudogene. There are 20 residues in the CDR3.